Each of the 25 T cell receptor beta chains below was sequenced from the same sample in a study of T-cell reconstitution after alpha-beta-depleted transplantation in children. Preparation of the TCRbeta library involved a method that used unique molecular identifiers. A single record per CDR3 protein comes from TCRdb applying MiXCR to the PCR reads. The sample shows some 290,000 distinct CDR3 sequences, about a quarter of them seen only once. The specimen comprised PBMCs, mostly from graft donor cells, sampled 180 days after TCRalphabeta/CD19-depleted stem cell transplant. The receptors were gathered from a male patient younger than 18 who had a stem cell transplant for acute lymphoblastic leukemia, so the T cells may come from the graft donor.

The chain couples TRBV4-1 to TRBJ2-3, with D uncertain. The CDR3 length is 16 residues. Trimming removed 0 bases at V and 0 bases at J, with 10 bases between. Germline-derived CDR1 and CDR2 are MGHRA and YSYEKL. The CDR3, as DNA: TGCGCCAGCAGCCAAGAAGGAGCGCGGAGCACAGATACGCAGTATTTT. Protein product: CASSQEGARSTDTQYF.

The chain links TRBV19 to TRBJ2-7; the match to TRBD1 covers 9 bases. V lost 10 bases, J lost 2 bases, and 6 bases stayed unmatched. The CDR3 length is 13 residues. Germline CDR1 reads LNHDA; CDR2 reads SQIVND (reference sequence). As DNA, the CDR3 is TGTGCCACCGGGACAGGGACGGCCTACGAGCAGTACTTC. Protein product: CATGTGTAYEQYF.

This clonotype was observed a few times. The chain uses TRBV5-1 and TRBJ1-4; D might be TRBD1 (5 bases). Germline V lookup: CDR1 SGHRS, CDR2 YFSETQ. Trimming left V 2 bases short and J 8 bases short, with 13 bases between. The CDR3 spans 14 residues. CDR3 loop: CASSFGHQDEKLFF. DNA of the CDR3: TGCGCCAGCAGCTTTGGACACCAAGACGAAAAACTGTTTTTT.

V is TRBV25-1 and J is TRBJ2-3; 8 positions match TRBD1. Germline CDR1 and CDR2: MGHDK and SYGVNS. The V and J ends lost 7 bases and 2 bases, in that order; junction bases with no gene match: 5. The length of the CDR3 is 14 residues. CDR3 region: CASTDRAYTDTQYF. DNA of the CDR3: TGTGCCAGCACGGACAGGGCTTACACAGATACGCAGTATTTT.

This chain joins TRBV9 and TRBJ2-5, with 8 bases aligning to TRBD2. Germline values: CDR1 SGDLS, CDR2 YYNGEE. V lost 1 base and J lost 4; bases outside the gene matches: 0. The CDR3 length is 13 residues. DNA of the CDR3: TGTGCCAGCAGCGTAAGCGGGGGAGAGACCCAGTACTTC. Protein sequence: CASSVSGGETQYF.

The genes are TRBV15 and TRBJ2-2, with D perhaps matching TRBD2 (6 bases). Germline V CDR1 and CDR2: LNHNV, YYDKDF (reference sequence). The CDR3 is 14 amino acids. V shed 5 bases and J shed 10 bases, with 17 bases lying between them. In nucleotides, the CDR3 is TGTGCCACCAGCGGCAGAGGTTGGGAGGAGGAGCTGTTTTTT. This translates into CATSGRGWEEELFF.

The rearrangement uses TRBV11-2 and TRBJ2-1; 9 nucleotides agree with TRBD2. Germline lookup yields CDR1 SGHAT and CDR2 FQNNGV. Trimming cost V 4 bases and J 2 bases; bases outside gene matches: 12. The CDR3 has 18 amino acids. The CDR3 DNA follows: TGTGCCAGCAGCTCCACTCCAAATCTAGCGGGACCCTACAATGAGCAGTTCTTC. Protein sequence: CASSSTPNLAGPYNEQFF. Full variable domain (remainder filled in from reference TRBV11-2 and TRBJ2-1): EAGVAQSPRYKIIEKRQSVAFWCNPISGHATLYWYQQILGQGPKLLIQFQNNGVVDDSQLPKDRFSAERLKGVDSTLKIQPAKLEDSAVYLCASSSTPNLAGPYNEQFFGPGTRLTVL.

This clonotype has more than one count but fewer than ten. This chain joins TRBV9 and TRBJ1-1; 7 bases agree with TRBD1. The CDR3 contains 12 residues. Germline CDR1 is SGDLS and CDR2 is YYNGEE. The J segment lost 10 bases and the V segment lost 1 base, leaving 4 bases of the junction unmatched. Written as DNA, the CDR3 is TGTGCCAGCAGCGTAACGGACAGGCGAGCTTTCTTT. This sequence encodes CASSVTDRRAFF.

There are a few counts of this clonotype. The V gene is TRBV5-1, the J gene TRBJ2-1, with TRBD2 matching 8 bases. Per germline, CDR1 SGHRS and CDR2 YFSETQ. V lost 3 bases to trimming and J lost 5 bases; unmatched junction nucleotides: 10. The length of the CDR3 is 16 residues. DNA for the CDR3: TGCGCCAGCAGCTATTTAGCGGGGAATTGGGACAATGAGCAGTTCTTC. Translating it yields CASSYLAGNWDNEQFF.

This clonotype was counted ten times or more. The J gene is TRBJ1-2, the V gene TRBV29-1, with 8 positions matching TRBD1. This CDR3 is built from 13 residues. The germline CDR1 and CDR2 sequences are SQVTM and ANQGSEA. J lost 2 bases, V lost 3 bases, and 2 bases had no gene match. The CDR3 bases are TGCAGCGTTGATAGGACAGGGAACTATGGCTACACCTTC. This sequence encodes CSVDRTGNYGYTF.

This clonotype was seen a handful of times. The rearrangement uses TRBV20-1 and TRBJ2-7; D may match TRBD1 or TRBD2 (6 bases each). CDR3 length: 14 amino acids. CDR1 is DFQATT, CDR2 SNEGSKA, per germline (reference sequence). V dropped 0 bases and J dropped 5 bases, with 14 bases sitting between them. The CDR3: CSARDQRGHDEQYF. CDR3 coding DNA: TGCAGTGCTAGAGATCAACGGGGGCACGACGAGCAGTACTTC.

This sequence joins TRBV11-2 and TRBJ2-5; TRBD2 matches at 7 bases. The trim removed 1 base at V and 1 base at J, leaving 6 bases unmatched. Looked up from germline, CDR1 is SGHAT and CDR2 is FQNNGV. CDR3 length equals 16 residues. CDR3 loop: CASSLAAWEGQETQYF. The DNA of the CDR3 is TGTGCCAGCAGCTTAGCAGCCTGGGAGGGCCAAGAGACCCAGTACTTC.

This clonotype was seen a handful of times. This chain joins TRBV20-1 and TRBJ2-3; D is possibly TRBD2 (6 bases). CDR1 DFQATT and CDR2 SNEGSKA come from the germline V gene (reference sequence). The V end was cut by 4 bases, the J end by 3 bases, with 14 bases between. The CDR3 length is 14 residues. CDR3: CSATLRGFTDTQYF. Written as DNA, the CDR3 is TGCAGTGCTACCCTTCGGGGGTTTACAGATACGCAGTATTTT.

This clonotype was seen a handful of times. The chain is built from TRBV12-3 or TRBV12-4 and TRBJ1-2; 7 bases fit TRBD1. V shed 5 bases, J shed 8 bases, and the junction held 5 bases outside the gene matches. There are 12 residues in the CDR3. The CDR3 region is CASSRQGWGYTF. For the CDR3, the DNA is TGTGCCAGCAGTCGACAGGGATGGGGCTACACCTTC.

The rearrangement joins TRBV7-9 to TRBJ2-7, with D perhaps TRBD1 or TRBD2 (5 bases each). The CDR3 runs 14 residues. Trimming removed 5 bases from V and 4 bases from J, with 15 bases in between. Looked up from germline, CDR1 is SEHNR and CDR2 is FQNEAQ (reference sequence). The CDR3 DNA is TGTGCCAGCAGCGGATCGACGGGGCGGTACGAGCAGTACTTC. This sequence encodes CASSGSTGRYEQYF.

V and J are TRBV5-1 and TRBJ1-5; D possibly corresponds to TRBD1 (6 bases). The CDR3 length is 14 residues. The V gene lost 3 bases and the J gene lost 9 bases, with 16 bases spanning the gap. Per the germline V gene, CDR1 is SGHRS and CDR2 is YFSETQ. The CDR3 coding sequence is TGCGCCAGCAGCTGGACGACAGGAGAAAGGCCCCAGCATTTT. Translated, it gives CASSWTTGERPQHF.

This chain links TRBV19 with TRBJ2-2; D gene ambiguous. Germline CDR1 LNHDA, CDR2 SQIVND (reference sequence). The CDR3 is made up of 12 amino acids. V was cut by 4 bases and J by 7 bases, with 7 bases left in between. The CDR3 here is CASSTGGGELFF. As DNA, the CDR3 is TGTGCCAGTAGTACGGGTGGCGGGGAGCTGTTTTTT. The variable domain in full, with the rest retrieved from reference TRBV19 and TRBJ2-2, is DGGITQSPKYLFRKEGQNVTLSCEQNLNHDAMYWYRQDPGQGLRLIYYSQIVNDFQKGDIAEGYSVSREKKESFPLTVTSAQKNPTAFYLCASSTGGGELFFGEGSRLTVL.

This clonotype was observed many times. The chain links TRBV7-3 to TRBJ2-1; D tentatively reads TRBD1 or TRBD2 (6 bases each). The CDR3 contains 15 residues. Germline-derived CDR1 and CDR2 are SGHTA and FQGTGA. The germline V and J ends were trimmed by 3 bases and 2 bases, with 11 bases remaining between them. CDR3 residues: CASSLGAGPYNEQFF. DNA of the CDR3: TGTGCCAGCAGCTTGGGGGCGGGACCCTACAATGAGCAGTTCTTC.

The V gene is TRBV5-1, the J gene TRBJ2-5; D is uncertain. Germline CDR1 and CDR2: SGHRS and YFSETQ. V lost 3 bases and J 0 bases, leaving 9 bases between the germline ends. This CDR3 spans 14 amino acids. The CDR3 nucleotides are TGCGCCAGCAGCTCCCTAAAATACCAAGAGACCCAGTACTTC. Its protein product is CASSSLKYQETQYF.

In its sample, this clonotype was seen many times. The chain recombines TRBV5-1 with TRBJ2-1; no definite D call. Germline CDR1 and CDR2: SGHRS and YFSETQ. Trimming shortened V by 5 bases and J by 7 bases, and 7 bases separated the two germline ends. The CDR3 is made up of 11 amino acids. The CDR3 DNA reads TGCGCCAGCAGTTTGCGGAATGAGCAGTTCTTC. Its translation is CASSLRNEQFF.

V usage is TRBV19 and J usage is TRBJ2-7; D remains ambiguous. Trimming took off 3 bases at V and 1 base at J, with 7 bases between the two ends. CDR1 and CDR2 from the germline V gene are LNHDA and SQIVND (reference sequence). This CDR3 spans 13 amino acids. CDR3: CASSISWSYEQYF. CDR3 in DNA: TGTGCCAGTAGTATCTCTTGGTCCTACGAGCAGTACTTC. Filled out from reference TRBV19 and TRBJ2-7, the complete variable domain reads DGGITQSPKYLFRKEGQNVTLSCEQNLNHDAMYWYRQDPGQGLRLIYYSQIVNDFQKGDIAEGYSVSREKKESFPLTVTSAQKNPTAFYLCASSISWSYEQYFGPGTRLTVT.

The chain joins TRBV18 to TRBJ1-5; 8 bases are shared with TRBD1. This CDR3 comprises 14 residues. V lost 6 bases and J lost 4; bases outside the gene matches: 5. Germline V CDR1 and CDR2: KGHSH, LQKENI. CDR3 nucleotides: TGTGCCAGCTCCTACAGGGGGGAGAATCAGCCCCAGCATTTT. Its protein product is CASSYRGENQPQHF.

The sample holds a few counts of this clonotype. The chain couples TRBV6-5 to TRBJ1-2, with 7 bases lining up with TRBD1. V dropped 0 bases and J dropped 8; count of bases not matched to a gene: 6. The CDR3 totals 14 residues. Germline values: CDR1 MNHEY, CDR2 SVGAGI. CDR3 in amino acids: CASSYSRGVLGYTF. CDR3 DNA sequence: TGTGCCAGCAGTTACTCCAGGGGGGTTTTAGGCTACACCTTC.

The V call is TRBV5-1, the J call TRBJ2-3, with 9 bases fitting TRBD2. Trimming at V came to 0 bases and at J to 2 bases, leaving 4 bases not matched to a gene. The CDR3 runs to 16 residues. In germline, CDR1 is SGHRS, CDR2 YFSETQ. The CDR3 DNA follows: TGCGCCAGCAGCTTGGGGGCTAGCGGGAACACAGATACGCAGTATTTT. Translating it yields CASSLGASGNTDTQYF.

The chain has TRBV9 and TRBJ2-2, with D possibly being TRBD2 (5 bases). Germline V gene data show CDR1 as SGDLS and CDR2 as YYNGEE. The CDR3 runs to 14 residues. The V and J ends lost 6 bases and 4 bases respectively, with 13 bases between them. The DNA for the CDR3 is TGTGCCAGCACCAACGGGATCGTCACCGGGGAGCTGTTTTTT. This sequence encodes CASTNGIVTGELFF.